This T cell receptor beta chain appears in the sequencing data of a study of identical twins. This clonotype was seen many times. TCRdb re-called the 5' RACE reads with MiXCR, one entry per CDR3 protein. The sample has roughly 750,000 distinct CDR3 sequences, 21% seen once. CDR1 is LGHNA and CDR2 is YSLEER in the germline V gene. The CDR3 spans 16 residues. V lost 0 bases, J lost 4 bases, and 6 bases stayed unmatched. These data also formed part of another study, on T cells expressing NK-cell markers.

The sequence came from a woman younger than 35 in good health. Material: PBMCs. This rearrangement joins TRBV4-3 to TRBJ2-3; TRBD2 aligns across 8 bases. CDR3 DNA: TGCGCCAGCAGCCAAGAAAGGGCGGGAGGCCCAGATACGCAGTATTTT. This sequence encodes CASSQERAGGPDTQYF.